This passage covers 10 T cell receptor beta chains from one sample sequenced in a study of beta chain features in type 1 diabetes. cDNA synthesis used the whole RNA isolate, giving expressed TCRB sequences. Using immunoSEQ multiplex PCR, the repertoire was profiled, and TCRdb retains in-frame clones only, with some absent. The sample includes 250,000 to 350,000 clones, roughly 15% of them seen just once. The sequenced sample consisted of central memory CD4+ T cells from blood. These receptors all stem from a man aged 25 to 40 in good health.

The table lists this clone with a few counts. V is TRBV11-3 and J is TRBJ2-2, with 9 bases fitting TRBD1. CDR1 and CDR2 from the germline V gene are SGHNT and YENEEA. The CDR3 loop spans 15 amino acids. V shed 5 bases, J shed 5 bases, and the junction held 6 bases outside the gene matches. In DNA, the CDR3 is TGTGCCAGCAGCCTTCGGGACAGGGCGACCGGGGAGCTGTTTTTT. It specifies CASSLRDRATGELFF.

This clone was seen a few times. The gene calls are TRBV30 and TRBJ1-1; D call uncertain. The germline gives CDR1 GTSNPN, CDR2 SVGIG (reference sequence). The V gene lost 2 bases and the J gene lost 5 bases, with 18 bases spanning the gap. This CDR3 is 15 amino acids long. CDR3 bases: TGTGCCTGGAGTTTGCCAAGGACCATGGGGACTGAAGCTTTCTTT. Its protein product is CAWSLPRTMGTEAFF.

This clone was detected a few times. This rearrangement joins TRBV7-2 to TRBJ2-2, with D possibly being TRBD2 (6 bases). This CDR3 comprises 14 residues. V was clipped by 7 bases and J by 2 bases, with 11 bases between them. Germline CDR1 is SGHTA and CDR2 is FQGNSA. CDR3 coding DNA: TGTGCCAGCAAGGAGGGCGGAAACACCGGGGAGCTGTTTTTT. Translated, it gives CASKEGGNTGELFF. Using reference TRBV7-2 and TRBJ2-2 for the parts outside the CDR3, the full variable domain is GAGVSQSPSNKVTEKGKDVELRCDPISGHTALYWYRQSLGQGLEFLIYFQGNSAPDKSGLPSDRFSAERTGGSVSTLTIQRTQQEDSAVYLCASKEGGNTGELFFGEGSRLTVL.

This clone was picked up a small number of times. The genes are TRBV27 and TRBJ2-5, with D perhaps TRBD1 or TRBD2 (5 bases each). The CDR3 is 16 amino acids. Deletions cut 4 bases from V and 11 bases from J, with 26 bases between. The germline V gene encodes CDR1 MNHEY and CDR2 SMNVEV (reference sequence). The CDR3 sequence: CASSSGRKAEKMEQYF. CDR3 DNA: TGTGCCAGCAGTTCGGGGCGAAAGGCAGAGAAAATGGAGCAGTACTTC.

This chain connects TRBV5-1 to TRBJ2-7; 8 nucleotides agree with TRBD1. V lost 6 bases and J lost 2; bases outside the gene matches: 4. Germline V gene data show CDR1 as SGHRS and CDR2 as YFSETQ. This CDR3 has 13 residues. This CDR3 reads CASTGTGAYEQYF. DNA for the CDR3: TGCGCCAGCACCGGGACAGGTGCCTACGAGCAGTACTTC.

This clone came up a few times. CDR3: CASTQGGTSSNEQFF. Written as DNA, the CDR3 is TGTGCCAGCACCCAAGGGGGGACTAGCAGTAATGAGCAGTTCTTC. The chain employs TRBV6-1 and TRBJ2-1; 9 bases are a match to TRBD2. The J segment lost 7 bases and the V segment lost 7 bases, leaving 11 bases of the junction unmatched. CDR3 length equals 15 residues. The germline V gene encodes CDR1 MNHNS and CDR2 SASEGT.

Points on this clone: Other DNA sequences in the same sample also yield this CDR3. The chain joins TRBV6-5 to TRBJ1-1; 9 nucleotides align to TRBD1. V trimming: 1 base; J trimming: 1 base; junction bases outside the gene matches: 4. Germline assignment: CDR1 MNHEY and CDR2 SVGAGI. The CDR3 consists of 16 residues. CDR3 sequence: CASSYWGQGANTEAFF. The CDR3 DNA reads as TGTGCCAGCAGTTACTGGGGACAGGGAGCGAACACTGAAGCTTTCTTT.

This clone has more than one count but fewer than ten. The J gene is TRBJ1-2, the V gene TRBV30; TRBD1 agrees at 10 bases. The CDR3 spans 14 residues. V dropped 3 bases and J dropped 7; count of bases not matched to a gene: 8. Germline CDR1 reads GTSNPN; CDR2 reads SVGIG (reference sequence). CDR3 nucleotide sequence: TGTGCCTGGAGCCGGGACAGGGGATTAGGTGGCTACACCTTC. Protein: CAWSRDRGLGGYTF.

The J gene is TRBJ2-5, the V gene TRBV7-9; 9 bases map to TRBD2. V was clipped by 3 bases and J by 5 bases; unmatched bases: 4. Germline V gene lookup returns CDR1 SEHNR and CDR2 FQNEAQ (reference sequence). This CDR3 is built from 14 residues. CDR3 DNA sequence: TGTGCCAGCAGCTTCGCGGGAGGGCGTGAGACCCAGTACTTC. It translates to CASSFAGGRETQYF.

In this sample, this clone turned up a few times. J is TRBJ2-1 and V is TRBV5-4; 8 bases map to TRBD2. In germline, CDR1 is SGHNT, CDR2 YYREEE (reference sequence). V lost 3 bases to trimming and J lost 10 bases; unmatched junction nucleotides: 9. This CDR3 is built from 14 residues. The CDR3 loop is CASSSGLAQGEQFF. CDR3 nucleotide sequence: TGTGCCAGCAGCTCAGGACTAGCTCAAGGAGAGCAGTTCTTC.